Below are 20 T cell receptor beta chains sequenced from a single sample in a study of shared clonotypes between healthy human individuals (dated by TCRdb to 2020 to 2021). Libraries were constructed by the immunoSEQ multiplex PCR assay. This is the immuneACCESS table as TCRdb keeps it, with only in-frame sequences that have V and J called. A part of the clones is gone; compared with another copy, unresolved V genes explain less than half, and the rest is unexplained. A total of more than 2 million clones appear in this sample, 85% to 95% of them only once. The top ten clones comprise more than 0.1% of the sample. The sequenced material came from naive CD4+ T cells sorted from blood. The cell subset or site label here, explained by the study, means: CD45RA+ positively selected. These receptors came from a young man in good health.

This chain links TRBV6-6 with TRBJ1-6; no firm D call. Trimming stripped 5 bases from V and 7 bases from J, with 6 bases between. Germline values: CDR1 MNHNY, CDR2 SVGAGI (reference sequence). This CDR3 contains 12 residues. The CDR3 DNA reads as TGTGCCAGCAGTCGGACCAATTCACCCCTCCACTTT. This encodes CASSRTNSPLHF.

A remark on this clone: The sample contains more than one DNA sequence encoding this CDR3. The rearrangement joins TRBV5-1 to TRBJ1-2; tentative D call: TRBD1 (5 bases). Germline V gene data show CDR1 as SGHRS and CDR2 as YFSETQ. CDR3 length: 14 residues. Trimming shortened V by 1 base and J by 2 bases, and 9 bases separated the two germline ends. The CDR3 protein is CASSLTGSNYGYTF. CDR3 in DNA: TGCGCCAGCAGCTTGACAGGCTCCAACTATGGCTACACCTTC.

The rearrangement links TRBV9 to TRBJ1-2, with 9 bases matching TRBD1. CDR3 length: 16 amino acids. Unmatched junction bases numbered 9, after V lost 0 bases and J lost 6 bases. Germline V gives CDR1 SGDLS, CDR2 YYNGEE. In DNA, the CDR3 is TGTGCCAGCAGCGTAGATGGAACAGGGACAGGGAATGGCTACACCTTC. This translates into CASSVDGTGTGNGYTF.

The chain has TRBV27 and TRBJ1-2; D is ambiguous. Germline CDR1 and CDR2: MNHEY and SMNVEV (reference sequence). Between the trimmed V and J ends, which lost 6 bases and 4 bases, there was a span of 12 bases. The CDR3 covers 13 residues. CDR3 bases: TGTGCCAGCAGCTACCGGAGAGGCTATGGCTACACCTTC. This translates into CASSYRRGYGYTF.

The gene calls are TRBV19 and TRBJ1-2, with D tentatively TRBD1 (5 bases). CDR3 length equals 17 residues. The V gene lost 8 bases and the J gene lost 5 bases, with 27 bases spanning the gap. Germline CDR1 reads LNHDA; CDR2 reads SQIVND (reference sequence). In DNA form, the CDR3 reads TGTGCCAGTCACACCGTTGGGGGAGTCCCTGAGACTTATGGCTACACCTTC. Translated: CASHTVGGVPETYGYTF.

The V gene is TRBV2, the J gene TRBJ2-7; no reliable D call. The CDR3 extends over 12 amino acids. Germline loops: CDR1 SNHLY, CDR2 FYNNEI. The germline V and J ends were trimmed by 5 bases and 4 bases, with 9 bases remaining between them. The CDR3 reads CASSTTAYEQYF. DNA for the CDR3: TGTGCCAGCAGTACTACAGCGTACGAGCAGTACTTC.

The chain employs TRBV7-8 and TRBJ2-3; no definite D call. Germline V gene data show CDR1 as SGHVS and CDR2 as FQNEAQ. V lost 5 bases to trimming and J lost 0 bases, with 12 bases between them. The CDR3 sequence is 15 residues long. The CDR3 protein is CASSPGHLSTDTQYF. CDR3 in DNA: TGTGCCAGCAGCCCCGGGCACTTAAGCACAGATACGCAGTATTTT.

The table lists this clone with a count of one. The chain uses TRBV14 and TRBJ2-5, with 8 bases fitting TRBD2. This CDR3 is built from 16 residues. Germline CDR1 reads SGHDN; CDR2 reads FVKESK. Trimming at V came to 4 bases and at J to 2 bases, leaving 9 bases not matched to a gene. The CDR3 sequence: CASSLNSGTPQETQYF. CDR3 coding DNA: TGTGCCAGCAGCCTCAATAGCGGGACACCGCAAGAGACCCAGTACTTC. Supplemented by reference TRBV14 and TRBJ2-5, the full variable domain reads EAGVTQFPSHSVIEKGQTVTLRCDPISGHDNLYWYRRVMGKEIKFLLHFVKESKQDESGMPNNRFLAERTGGTYSTLKVQPAELEDSGVYFCASSLNSGTPQETQYFGPGTRLLVL.

The rearrangement links TRBV13 to TRBJ2-7; TRBD1 might be the D (5 bases). V dropped 4 bases and J dropped 5 bases, with 21 bases sitting between them. The CDR3 has 16 residues. Germline V gene lookup returns CDR1 PRHDT and CDR2 FYEKMQ (reference sequence). CDR3 DNA sequence: TGTGCCAGCAGCTGGTACAGGACCGATCGCCTCAACGAGCAGTACTTC. It codes for CASSWYRTDRLNEQYF.

The rearrangement uses TRBV6-1 and TRBJ2-6; D remains ambiguous. V was cut by 4 bases and J by 0 bases, with 13 bases left in between. Germline CDR1 reads MNHNS; CDR2 reads SASEGT. CDR3 length: 17 residues. CDR3 loop: CASSATSLYSGANVLTF. CDR3 sequence (DNA): TGTGCCAGCAGTGCGACCAGCCTATACTCTGGGGCCAACGTCCTGACTTTC.

A note on this clone: The same CDR3 can be traced to other DNA sequences in this sample. V gene TRBV2 combines with J gene TRBJ2-1; 13 bases map to TRBD2. Per germline, CDR1 SNHLY and CDR2 FYNNEI. CDR3 length equals 16 residues. V shed 2 bases, J shed 7 bases, and the junction held 5 bases outside the gene matches. The CDR3 DNA follows: TGTGCCAGCAGTGAACCCGGACTAGCGGGGGTTAATGAGCAGTTCTTC. This encodes CASSEPGLAGVNEQFF.

Only one count was recorded for this clone. V and J are TRBV10-3 and TRBJ2-2; a weak D match, TRBD2 (5 bases). The germline gives CDR1 ENHRY, CDR2 SYGVKD. The germline V and J ends were trimmed by 8 bases and 2 bases, with 21 bases remaining between them. There are 17 residues in the CDR3. CDR3 sequence: CAIRSSLPGYNTGELFF. In nucleotides, the CDR3 is TGTGCCATCCGGTCCTCCCTCCCGGGGTATAACACCGGGGAGCTGTTTTTT.

This rearrangement joins TRBV6-1 to TRBJ2-5, with 12 bases fitting TRBD2. CDR3 length equals 18 residues. From germline, CDR1 is MNHNS and CDR2 SASEGT. V lost 3 bases, J lost 2 bases, and 10 bases stayed unmatched. CDR3 sequence (DNA): TGTGCCAGCAGTGAGGGACTACTAGCGGGGGGTCAACAAGAGACCCAGTACTTC. Translating gives CASSEGLLAGGQQETQYF.

The chain links TRBV5-1 to TRBJ1-1; no firm D call. V lost 1 base and J 0 bases, leaving 7 bases between the germline ends. This CDR3 spans 14 amino acids. Germline CDR1 and CDR2: SGHRS and YFSETQ. The CDR3 sequence: CASSLNVLNTEAFF. In DNA form, the CDR3 reads TGCGCCAGCAGCTTGAATGTGCTGAACACTGAAGCTTTCTTT.

For the CDR3, the DNA is TGTGCCAGCAGTTCCGGGGGATTGGGTGGGGCCGATCAGCCCCAGCATTTT. This translates into CASSSGGLGGADQPQHF. The chain carries TRBV28 and TRBJ1-5, with D tentatively TRBD1 (5 bases). The CDR3 totals 17 residues. The germline V gene encodes CDR1 MDHEN and CDR2 SYDVKM. Trimming took 4 bases from V and 5 from J, leaving 21 bases between them. Looking up the rest from reference TRBV28 and TRBJ1-5 gives the full variable domain: DVKVTQSSRYLVKRTGEKVFLECVQDMDHENMFWYRQDPGLGLRLIYFSYDVKMKEKGDIPEGYSVSREKKERFSLILESASTNQTSMYLCASSSGGLGGADQPQHFGDGTRLSIL.

This chain uses TRBV28 with TRBJ1-2, with TRBD1 matching 9 bases. CDR3 length equals 15 residues. The V segment lost 5 bases and the J segment 8 bases; nucleotides outside the gene matches: 12. Per the germline V gene, CDR1 is MDHEN and CDR2 is SYDVKM. CDR3 coding DNA: TGTGCCAGCAGTACTAATTCCGGGACAGGGACGGGCTACACCTTC. Protein product: CASSTNSGTGTGYTF.

This chain connects TRBV19 to TRBJ2-7; D is unclear. The CDR3 spans 14 residues. V was pared by 6 bases and J by 0 bases, with 12 bases between. CDR1 and CDR2 (germline): LNHDA, SQIVND (reference sequence). CDR3 coding DNA: TGTGCCAGTAGAACGGATACCTACTCCTACGAGCAGTACTTC. It translates to CASRTDTYSYEQYF.

The rearrangement links TRBV5-7 to TRBJ2-4, with a tentative D call TRBD2 (6 bases). TRBV5-7 is classed as an ORF, of uncertain function. V was cut by 2 bases and J by 2 bases, with 20 bases left in between. The CDR3 totals 18 residues. CDR3 sequence: CASSFFANSGPSKNIQYF. The CDR3 DNA sequence: TGTGCCAGCAGCTTTTTCGCTAATAGCGGACCCTCCAAAAACATTCAGTACTTC.

This chain links TRBV18 with TRBJ1-1; D gene ambiguous. CDR1 KGHSH and CDR2 LQKENI come from the germline V gene. The CDR3 loop spans 14 amino acids. Trimming removed 0 bases from V and 4 bases from J, with 9 bases in between. The CDR3 DNA is TGTGCCAGCTCACCACCGCCGGCGGGCACTGAAGCTTTCTTT. Its translation: CASSPPPAGTEAFF.

In this sample, this clone turned up a few times. V and J are TRBV7-9 and TRBJ2-1; D is uncertain. Trimming took 1 base from V and 0 from J, leaving 10 bases between them. Germline V gene data show CDR1 as SEHNR and CDR2 as FQNEAQ (reference sequence). This CDR3 contains 16 residues. The DNA for the CDR3 is TGTGCCAGCAGCTTAGGGCCGTCCTTCTCCTACAATGAGCAGTTCTTC. It specifies CASSLGPSFSYNEQFF.